This note documents a single TCR beta chain sequence. Its antigen is as yet unknown. CDR1 and CDR2 from the germline V gene are SGDLS and YYNGEE. V was shortened by 0 bases and J by 5 bases, with 15 bases between the two germline ends. CDR3 length: 16 amino acids. The data were taken from a study of cytomegalovirus exposure and HLA in healthy donors. Researchers ran the PCR with 60 Vbeta and 13 Jbeta primers. The data were produced by immunoSEQ multiplex PCR, yet TCRdb's version contains in-frame clones alone and is incomplete. This repertoire shows about 140,000 clones, about 10% found once; its top ten account for roughly 7%. Study-wide findings and caveats: Most TCR sequences were rare, but some public TCRs occurred in many donors. In a later analysis, HLA-associated beta chains showed higher expansion and lower generation probabilities than comparable chains.

The TCR originated in a woman between 35 and 50 years old in good health and CMV-seropositive. The V gene is TRBV9, the J gene TRBJ1-3; a weak D match, TRBD1 (6 bases). The sample comprised PBMCs. The CDR3 sequence: CASSVEGGGYRNTIYF. The DNA of the CDR3 is TGTGCCAGCAGCGTAGAGGGGGGGGGCTATCGAAACACCATATATTTT.